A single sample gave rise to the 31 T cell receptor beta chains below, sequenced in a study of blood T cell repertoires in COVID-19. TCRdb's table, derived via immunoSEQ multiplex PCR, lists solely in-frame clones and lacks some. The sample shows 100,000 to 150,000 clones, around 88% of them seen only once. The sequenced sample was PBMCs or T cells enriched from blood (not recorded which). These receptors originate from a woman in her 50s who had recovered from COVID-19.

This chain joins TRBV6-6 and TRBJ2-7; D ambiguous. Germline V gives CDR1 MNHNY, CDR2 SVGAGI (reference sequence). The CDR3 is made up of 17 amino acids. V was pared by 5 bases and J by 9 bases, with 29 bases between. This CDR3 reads CASSPSVMATSLSAQYF. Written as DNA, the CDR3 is TGTGCCAGCAGTCCGTCCGTTATGGCGACTTCCCTCTCCGCGCAGTACTTC.

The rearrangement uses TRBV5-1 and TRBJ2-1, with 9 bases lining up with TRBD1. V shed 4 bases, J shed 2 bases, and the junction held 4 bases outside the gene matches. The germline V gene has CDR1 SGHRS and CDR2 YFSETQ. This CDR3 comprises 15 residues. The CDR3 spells CASSPRQGAYNEQFF. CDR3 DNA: TGCGCCAGCAGCCCTCGACAGGGGGCCTACAATGAGCAGTTCTTC.

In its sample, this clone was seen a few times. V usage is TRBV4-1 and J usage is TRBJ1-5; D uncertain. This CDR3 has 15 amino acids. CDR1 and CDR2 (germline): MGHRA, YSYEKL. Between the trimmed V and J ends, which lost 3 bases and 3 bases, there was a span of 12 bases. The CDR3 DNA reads TGCGCCAGCAGCCAGGATACTAATGTCAATCAGCCCCAGCATTTT. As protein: CASSQDTNVNQPQHF.

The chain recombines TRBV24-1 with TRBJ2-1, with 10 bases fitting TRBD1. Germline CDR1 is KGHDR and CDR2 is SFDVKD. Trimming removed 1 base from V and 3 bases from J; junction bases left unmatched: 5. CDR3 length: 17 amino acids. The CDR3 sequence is CATSDFPGDRGYNEQFF. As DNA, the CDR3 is TGTGCCACCAGTGATTTCCCCGGGGACAGGGGCTACAATGAGCAGTTCTTC.

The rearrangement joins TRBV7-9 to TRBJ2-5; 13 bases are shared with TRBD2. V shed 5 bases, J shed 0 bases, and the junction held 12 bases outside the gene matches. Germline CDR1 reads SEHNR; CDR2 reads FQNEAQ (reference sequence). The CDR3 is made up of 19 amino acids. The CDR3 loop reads CASSPRGTSGDKDQETQYF. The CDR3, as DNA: TGTGCCAGCAGCCCCCGGGGGACTAGCGGGGACAAAGACCAAGAGACCCAGTACTTC.

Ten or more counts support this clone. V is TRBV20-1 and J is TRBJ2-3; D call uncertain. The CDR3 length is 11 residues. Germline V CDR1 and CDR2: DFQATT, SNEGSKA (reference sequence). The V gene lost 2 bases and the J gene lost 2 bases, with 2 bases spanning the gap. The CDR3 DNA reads TGCAGTGCTAGATACACAGATACGCAGTATTTT. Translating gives CSARYTDTQYF.

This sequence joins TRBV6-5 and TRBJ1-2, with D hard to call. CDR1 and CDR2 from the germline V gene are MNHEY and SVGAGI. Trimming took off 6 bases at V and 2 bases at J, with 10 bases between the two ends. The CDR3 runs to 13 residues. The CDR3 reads CASSFTGNYGYTF. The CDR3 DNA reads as TGTGCCAGCAGCTTCACCGGGAACTATGGCTACACCTTC.

The CDR3 sequence is CASSDRGGQEAFF. In DNA, the CDR3 is TGTGCCAGCAGCGACAGGGGAGGGCAAGAGGCTTTCTTT. V gene TRBV6-2 or TRBV6-3 combines with J gene TRBJ1-1; 8 bases map to TRBD1. CDR1 and CDR2 from the germline V gene are MNHEY and SVGEGT. The V and J ends lost 6 bases and 11 bases, in that order; junction bases with no gene match: 11. This CDR3 is built from 13 residues.

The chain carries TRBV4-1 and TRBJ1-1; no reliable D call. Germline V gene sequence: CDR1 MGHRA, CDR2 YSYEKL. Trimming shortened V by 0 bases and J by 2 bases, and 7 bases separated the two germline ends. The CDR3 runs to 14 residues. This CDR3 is CASSQETVNTEAFF. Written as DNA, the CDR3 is TGCGCCAGCAGCCAAGAAACGGTTAACACTGAAGCTTTCTTT.

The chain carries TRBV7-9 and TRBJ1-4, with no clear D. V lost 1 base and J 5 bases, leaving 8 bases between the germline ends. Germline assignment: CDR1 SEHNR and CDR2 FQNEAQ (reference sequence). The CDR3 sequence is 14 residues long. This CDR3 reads CASSLGGVNEKLFF. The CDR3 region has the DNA TGTGCCAGCAGCTTAGGAGGAGTAAATGAAAAACTGTTTTTT.

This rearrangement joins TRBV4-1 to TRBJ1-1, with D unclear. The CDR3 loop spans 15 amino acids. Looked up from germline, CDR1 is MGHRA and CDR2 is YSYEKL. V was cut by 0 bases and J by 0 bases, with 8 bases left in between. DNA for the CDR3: TGCGCCAGCAGCCAAGATGAGGAGGTGAACACTGAAGCTTTCTTT. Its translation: CASSQDEEVNTEAFF.

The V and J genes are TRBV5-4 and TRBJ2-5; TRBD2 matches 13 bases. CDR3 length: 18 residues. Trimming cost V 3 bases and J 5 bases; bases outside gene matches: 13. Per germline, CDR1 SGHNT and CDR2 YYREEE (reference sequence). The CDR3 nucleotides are TGTGCCAGCAGCTCCGGGGCGACTAGCGGGGGGTACGGCGAGACCCAGTACTTC. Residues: CASSSGATSGGYGETQYF.

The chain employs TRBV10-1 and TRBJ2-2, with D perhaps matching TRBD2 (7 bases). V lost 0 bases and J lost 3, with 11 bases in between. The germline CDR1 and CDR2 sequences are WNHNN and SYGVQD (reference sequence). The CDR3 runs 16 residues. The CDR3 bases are TGCGCCAGCAGTGAGTCGGGAGGGGGTTACACCGGGGAGCTGTTTTTT. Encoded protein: CASSESGGGYTGELFF.

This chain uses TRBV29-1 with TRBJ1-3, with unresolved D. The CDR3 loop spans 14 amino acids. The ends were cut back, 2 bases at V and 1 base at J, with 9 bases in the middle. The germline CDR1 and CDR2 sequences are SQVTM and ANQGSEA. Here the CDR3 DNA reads TGCAGCGTTGAAAGAGGAGGGTCTGGAAACACCATATATTTT. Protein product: CSVERGGSGNTIYF. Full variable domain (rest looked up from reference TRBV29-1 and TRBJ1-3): SAVISQKPSRDICQRGTSLTIQCQVDSQVTMMFWYRQQPGQSLTLIATANQGSEATYESGFVIDKFPISRPNLTFSTLTVSNMSPEDSSIYLCSVERGGSGNTIYFGEGSWLTVV.

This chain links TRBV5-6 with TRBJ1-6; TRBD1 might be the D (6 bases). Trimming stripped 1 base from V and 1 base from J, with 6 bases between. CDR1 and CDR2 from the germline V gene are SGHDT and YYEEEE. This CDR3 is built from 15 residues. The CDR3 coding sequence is TGTGCCAGCAGCTTGCAGGGGTCCTATAATTCACCCCTCCACTTT. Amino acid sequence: CASSLQGSYNSPLHF.

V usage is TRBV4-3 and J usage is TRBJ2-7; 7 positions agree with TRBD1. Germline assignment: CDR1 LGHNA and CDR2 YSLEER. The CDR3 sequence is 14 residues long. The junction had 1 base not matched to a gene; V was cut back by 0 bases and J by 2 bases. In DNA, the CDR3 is TGCGCCAGCAGCCAAGACAGGGGGACCTACGAGCAGTACTTC. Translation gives CASSQDRGTYEQYF.

The CDR3 region has the DNA TGTGCCAGCAGTTCGGACAGGAATAGCTACACCTTC. Translated, it gives CASSSDRNSYTF. The chain couples TRBV6-5 to TRBJ1-2; 7 bases are a match to TRBD1. This CDR3 region has 12 residues. Germline lookup yields CDR1 MNHEY and CDR2 SVGAGI. Losses at the gene ends were 4 bases for V and 9 bases for J; bases not matched to a gene: 5.

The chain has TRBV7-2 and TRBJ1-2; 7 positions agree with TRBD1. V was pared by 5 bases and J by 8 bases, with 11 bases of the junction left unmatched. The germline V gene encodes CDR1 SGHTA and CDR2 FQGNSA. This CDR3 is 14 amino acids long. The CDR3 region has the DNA TGTGCCAGCAGCAAAGACAGGGAGCCATCGGGCTACACCTTC. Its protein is CASSKDREPSGYTF.

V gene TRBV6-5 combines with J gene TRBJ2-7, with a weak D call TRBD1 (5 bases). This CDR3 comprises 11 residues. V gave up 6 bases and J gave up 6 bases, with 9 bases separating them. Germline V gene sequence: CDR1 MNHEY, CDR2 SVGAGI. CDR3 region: CASRQGSEQYF. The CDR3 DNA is TGTGCCAGCAGGCAGGGCAGCGAGCAGTACTTC.

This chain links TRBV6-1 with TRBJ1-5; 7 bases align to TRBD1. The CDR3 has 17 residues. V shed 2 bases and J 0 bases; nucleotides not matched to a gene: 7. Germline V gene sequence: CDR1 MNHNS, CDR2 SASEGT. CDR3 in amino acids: CASSEYVGQSSNQPQHF. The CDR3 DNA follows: TGTGCCAGCAGTGAATATGTGGGACAGTCTAGCAATCAGCCCCAGCATTTT.

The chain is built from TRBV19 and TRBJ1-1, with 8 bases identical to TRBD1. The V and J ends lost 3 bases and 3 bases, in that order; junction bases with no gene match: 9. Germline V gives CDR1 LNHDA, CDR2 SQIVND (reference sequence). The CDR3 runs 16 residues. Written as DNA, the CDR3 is TGTGCCAGTAGTATGGACCCTCAGGGGGCGTACACTGAAGCTTTCTTT. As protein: CASSMDPQGAYTEAFF.

CDR3 protein: CASSPGTGDNYGYTF. The CDR3 DNA sequence: TGTGCCAGCAGCCCGGGGACAGGAGATAACTATGGCTACACCTTC. This rearrangement joins TRBV7-9 to TRBJ1-2; 8 nucleotides line up with TRBD1. Germline CDR1 SEHNR, CDR2 FQNEAQ (reference sequence). The CDR3 runs 15 residues. The V and J ends lost 5 bases and 1 base, in that order; junction bases with no gene match: 6. The whole variable domain, remainder taken from reference TRBV7-9 and TRBJ1-2, is DTGVSQNPRHKITKRGQNVTFRCDPISEHNRLYWYRQTLGQGPEFLTYFQNEAQLEKSRLLSDRFSAERPKGSFSTLEIQRTEQGDSAMYLCASSPGTGDNYGYTFGSGTRLTVV.

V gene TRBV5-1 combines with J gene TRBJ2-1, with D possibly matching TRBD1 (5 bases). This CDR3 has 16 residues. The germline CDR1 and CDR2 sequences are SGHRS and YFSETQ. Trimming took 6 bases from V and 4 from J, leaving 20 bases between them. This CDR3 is CASTPYWDRQYNEQFF. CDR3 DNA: TGCGCCAGCACCCCTTATTGGGATAGACAGTACAATGAGCAGTTCTTC.

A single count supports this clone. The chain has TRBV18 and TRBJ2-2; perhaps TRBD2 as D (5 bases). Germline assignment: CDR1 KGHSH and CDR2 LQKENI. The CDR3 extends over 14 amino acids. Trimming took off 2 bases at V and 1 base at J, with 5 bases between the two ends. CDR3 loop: CASSPGGNTGELFF. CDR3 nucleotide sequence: TGTGCCAGCTCACCAGGAGGGAACACCGGGGAGCTGTTTTTT.

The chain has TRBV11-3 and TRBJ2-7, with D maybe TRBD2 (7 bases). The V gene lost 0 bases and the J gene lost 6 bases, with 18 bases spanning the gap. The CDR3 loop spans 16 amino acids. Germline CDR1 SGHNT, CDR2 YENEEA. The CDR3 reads CASSLDSGGAWAEQYF. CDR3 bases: TGTGCCAGCAGCTTAGATAGTGGGGGGGCTTGGGCCGAGCAGTACTTC.

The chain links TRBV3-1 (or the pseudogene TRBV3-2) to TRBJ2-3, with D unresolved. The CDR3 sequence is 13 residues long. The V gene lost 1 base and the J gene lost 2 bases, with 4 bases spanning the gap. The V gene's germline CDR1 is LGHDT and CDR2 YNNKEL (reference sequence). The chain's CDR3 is CASSQVITDTQYF. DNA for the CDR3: TGTGCCAGCAGCCAAGTTATCACAGATACGCAGTATTTT.

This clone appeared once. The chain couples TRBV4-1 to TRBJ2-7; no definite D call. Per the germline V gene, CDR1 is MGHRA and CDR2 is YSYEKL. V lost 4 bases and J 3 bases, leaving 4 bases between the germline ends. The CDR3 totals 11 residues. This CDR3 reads CASSRGYEQYF. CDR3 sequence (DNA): TGCGCCAGCAGCCGAGGCTACGAGCAGTACTTC.

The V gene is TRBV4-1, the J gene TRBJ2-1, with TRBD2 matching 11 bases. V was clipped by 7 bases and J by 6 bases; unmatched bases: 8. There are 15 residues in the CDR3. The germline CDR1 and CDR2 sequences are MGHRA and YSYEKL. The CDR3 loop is CASTPLAGGINEQFF. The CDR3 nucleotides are TGCGCCAGCACGCCGTTAGCGGGGGGGATCAATGAGCAGTTCTTC.

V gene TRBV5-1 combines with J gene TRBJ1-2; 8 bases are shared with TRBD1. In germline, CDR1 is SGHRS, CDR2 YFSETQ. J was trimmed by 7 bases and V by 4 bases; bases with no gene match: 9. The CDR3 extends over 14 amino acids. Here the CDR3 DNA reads TGCGCCAGCAGCGGGGACCAGGGGGCAGGTGGCTACACCTTC. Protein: CASSGDQGAGGYTF.

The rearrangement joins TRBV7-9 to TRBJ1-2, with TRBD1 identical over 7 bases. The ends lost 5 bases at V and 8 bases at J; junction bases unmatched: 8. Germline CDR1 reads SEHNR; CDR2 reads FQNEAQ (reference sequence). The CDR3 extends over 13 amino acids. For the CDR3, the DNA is TGTGCCAGCAGCGTGGAGGGGGCGCAGGGCTACACCTTC. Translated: CASSVEGAQGYTF.

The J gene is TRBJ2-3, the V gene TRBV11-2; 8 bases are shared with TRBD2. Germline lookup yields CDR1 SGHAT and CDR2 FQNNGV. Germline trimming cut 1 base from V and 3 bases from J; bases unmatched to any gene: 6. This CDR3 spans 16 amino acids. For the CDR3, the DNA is TGTGCCAGCAGCTTAGGCGGGGGGACTATGACAGATACGCAGTATTTT. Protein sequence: CASSLGGGTMTDTQYF. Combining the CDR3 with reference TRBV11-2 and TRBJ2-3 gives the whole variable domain EAGVAQSPRYKIIEKRQSVAFWCNPISGHATLYWYQQILGQGPKLLIQFQNNGVVDDSQLPKDRFSAERLKGVDSTLKIQPAKLEDSAVYLCASSLGGGTMTDTQYFGPGTRLTVL.